The subject of this entry is one TCR beta chain. Its antigen is not yet known. Per-base quality was not reported, and no clone a single base away is much larger than it. Counted from cysteine to phenylalanine, this CDR3 has 14 amino acids. CDR3 DNA is the only sequence kept; it has 42 bases, read in frame from the first base. The germline V gene (reference sequence) provides CDR1 MNHNY and CDR2 SVGAGI. Between the V and J ends, shortened by 5 bases and 5 bases respectively, the junction contains 16 bases. Frozen genomic DNA underwent high-throughput TCRbeta CDR3 sequencing by immunoSEQ, including PCR amplification, mapping, bias correction and internal controls. In the paper's pipeline: Only productive rearrangements were retained, and each unique TCRbeta sequence was defined by its CDR3 nucleotide sequence together with its V and J gene. For a sequence to be called donor-reactive, it needed a frequency of at least 0.01% and at least 5-fold expansion in CFSE-low cells compared with unstimulated pre-transplant cells. To ensure at least 90% detection power, minimum frequency thresholds were set for each subject based on that subject's lowest-template unstimulated sample. Jensen-Shannon divergence between the top 1000 TCRbeta sequences post-transplant and pre-transplant was used to measure repertoire turnover. Two-sided Fisher's exact tests were used to test for changes in how often donor-reactive sequences were detected. TCRdb took this table from immuneACCESS and kept in-frame rearrangements with V and J called. Such tables lack part of the clones; where checked against another copy, unresolved V genes explain under half of the gap, and the rest is unexplained. V, J and clone size derive from that table, while D and trimming were established from the DNA sequence. The sample contains about 50,000 clones, about 69% of them found a single time. The ten biggest clones cover about 10% of the sample.

Thawed unstimulated PBMCs were stained for CD3, CD4 and CD8 and FACS-sorted into CD3+CD4+ and CD3+CD8+ populations. All 8 studied subjects were randomized to withdrawal of immunosuppression. The Qiagen DNeasy Blood and Tissue Kit was used to isolate genomic DNA. The sample originates from a study of T cell clones after liver transplantation (dated by TCRdb to the late 2010s). About the full investigation: Samples were obtained from ITN030ST, a randomized trial in which withdrawal of immunosuppression was attempted within 2 years of liver transplantation. Donor-reactive T cell clones were identified by TCRbeta sequencing following a pre-transplant mixed lymphocyte reaction and were subsequently tracked in post-transplant blood. Third party-reactive TCRbeta sequences from pre-transplant MLRs were also identified as an antigen-independent comparator for donor-reactive sequences. Blood samples were collected pre-transplant, then pre-randomization ahead of withdrawal, and finally post-randomization once withdrawal had either been completed or failed. Tolerance meant complete immunosuppression withdrawal for at least one year without liver enzymes rising beyond twice the upper limit of normal. Until randomization at 12-24 months post-transplant, subjects were given standard immunosuppression, with no induction therapy. Of the eight recipients, three were HCV-positive, while the remaining recipients had been transplanted for non-autoimmune, non-viral indications. The studied cohort comprised 8 liver transplant recipients, 3 classified as tolerant and 5 as non-tolerant. Results and caveats for the whole study, not just this receptor: The decline in donor-reactive sequences exceeded the decline in third party-reactive sequences, suggesting partial antigen-specific deletion that was unrelated to withdrawal success. A significant post-transplant decrease in circulating donor-reactive CD4 TCRbeta sequences was observed in most of the 8 subjects, irrespective of tolerance or HCV status. In a couple of subjects, low numbers of available donor cells limited the measurable donor-reactive repertoire. The conclusions were preliminary, being limited by small, heterogeneous patient numbers and by non-standardized post-transplant time points. Because allograft tissue specimens were not available, migration of donor-reactive T cells into the graft, rather than deletion, may have occurred. Once repertoire turnover was taken into account, donor-reactive detection showed a significant reduction for CD4 in 7 of 8 subjects and for CD8 in 8 of 8.

This receptor was identified in a human patient who received a liver transplant. After a transplant, some T cells may be of graft donor origin. Recombination joined TRBV6-6 with TRBJ2-7; possibly the D gene is TRBD1, per 6 matching bases. The sequenced sample was CD4+ T cells from blood, obtained roughly 56 months after liver transplant. The CDR3 corresponds to CASSPNRDSNEQYF. The sequenced DNA is TGTGCCAGCAGTCCGAACAGGGATTCCAACGAGCAGTACTTC.